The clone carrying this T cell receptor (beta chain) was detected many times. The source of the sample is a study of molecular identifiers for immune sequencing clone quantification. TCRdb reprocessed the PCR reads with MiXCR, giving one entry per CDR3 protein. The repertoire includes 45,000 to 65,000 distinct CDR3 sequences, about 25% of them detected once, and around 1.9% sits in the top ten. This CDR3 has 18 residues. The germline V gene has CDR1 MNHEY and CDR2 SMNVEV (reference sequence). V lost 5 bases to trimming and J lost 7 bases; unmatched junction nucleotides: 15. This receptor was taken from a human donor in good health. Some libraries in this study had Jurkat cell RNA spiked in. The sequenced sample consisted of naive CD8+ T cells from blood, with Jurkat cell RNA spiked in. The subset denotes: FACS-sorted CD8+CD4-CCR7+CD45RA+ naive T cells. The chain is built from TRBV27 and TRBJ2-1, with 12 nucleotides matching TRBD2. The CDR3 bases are TGTGCCAGCAGTCCGATAGGGCCACTAGCGGGAGGTGAGAATGAGCAGTTCTTC. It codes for CASSPIGPLAGGENEQFF.